This T cell receptor (beta chain) stems from a study of cytomegalovirus exposure and HLA in healthy donors. The CDR3 runs to 15 residues. J lost 5 bases, V lost 5 bases, and 4 bases had no gene match. The germline gives CDR1 MRHNA, CDR2 SNTAGT. Study-level points and caveats: Reportedly, a later analysis found an Asian-associated ancestry cluster had fewer N-insertions than the roughly 700-donor mean. Sequencing likely caused a cluster of highly shared sequence variants.

Turning to this clone: Its antigen remains unknown.

The PCR contained 60 Vbeta and 13 Jbeta primers. The method was immunoSEQ multiplex PCR; TCRdb's version includes in-frame clones alone and lacks a portion of them. Here the sample spans tens of thousands of clones, approximately 80% being singletons. The receptor was derived from a female donor in good health and CMV-seronegative. Material: PBMCs. The chain joins TRBV6-4 to TRBJ2-1; 12 nucleotides agree with TRBD2. The CDR3 spells CASSTSGGRNNEQFF. CDR3 DNA sequence: TGTGCCAGCAGTACTAGCGGGGGGAGGAACAATGAGCAGTTCTTC.